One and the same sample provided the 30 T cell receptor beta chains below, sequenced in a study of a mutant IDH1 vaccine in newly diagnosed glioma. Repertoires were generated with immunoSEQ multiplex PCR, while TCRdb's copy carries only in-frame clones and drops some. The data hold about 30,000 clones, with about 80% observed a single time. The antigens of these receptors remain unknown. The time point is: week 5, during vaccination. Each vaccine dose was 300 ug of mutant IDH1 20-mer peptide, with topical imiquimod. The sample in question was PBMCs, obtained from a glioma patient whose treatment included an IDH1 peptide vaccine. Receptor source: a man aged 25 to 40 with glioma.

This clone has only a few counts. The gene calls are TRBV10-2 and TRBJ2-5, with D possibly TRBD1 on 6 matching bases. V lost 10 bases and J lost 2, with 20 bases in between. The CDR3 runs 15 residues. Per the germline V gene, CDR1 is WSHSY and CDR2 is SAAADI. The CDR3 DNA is TGCGCCACCAACAACCTACGGGACATGCAAGAGACCCAGTACTTC. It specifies CATNNLRDMQETQYF.

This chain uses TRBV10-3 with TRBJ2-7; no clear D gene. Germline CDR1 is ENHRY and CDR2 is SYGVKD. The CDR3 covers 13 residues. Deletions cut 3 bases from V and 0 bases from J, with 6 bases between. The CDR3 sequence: CAISDPPSYEQYF. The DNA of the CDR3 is TGTGCCATCAGTGACCCCCCCTCCTACGAGCAGTACTTC.

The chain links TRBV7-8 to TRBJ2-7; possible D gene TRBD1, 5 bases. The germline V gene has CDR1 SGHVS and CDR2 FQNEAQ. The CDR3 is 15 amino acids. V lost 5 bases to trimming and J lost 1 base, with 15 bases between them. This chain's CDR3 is CASSRDSRPSYEQYF. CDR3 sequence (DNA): TGTGCCAGCAGCCGCGACAGCCGGCCTTCCTACGAGCAGTACTTC.

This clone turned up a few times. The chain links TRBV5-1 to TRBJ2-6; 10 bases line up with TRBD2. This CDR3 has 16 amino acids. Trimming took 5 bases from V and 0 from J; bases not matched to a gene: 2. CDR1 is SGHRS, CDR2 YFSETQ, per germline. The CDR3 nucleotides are TGCGCCAGCAGTCTAGCGGGGGCCTCTGGGGCCAACGTCCTGACTTTC. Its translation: CASSLAGASGANVLTF.

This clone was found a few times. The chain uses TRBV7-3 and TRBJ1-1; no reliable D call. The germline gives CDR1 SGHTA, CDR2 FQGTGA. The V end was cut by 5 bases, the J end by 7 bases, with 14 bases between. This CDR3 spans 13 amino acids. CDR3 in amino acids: CASSPREGGEAFF. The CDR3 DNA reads TGTGCCAGCAGCCCTCGGGAGGGAGGTGAAGCTTTCTTT.

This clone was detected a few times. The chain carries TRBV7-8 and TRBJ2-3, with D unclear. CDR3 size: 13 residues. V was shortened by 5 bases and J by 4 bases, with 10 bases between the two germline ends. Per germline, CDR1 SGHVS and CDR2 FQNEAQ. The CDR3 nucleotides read TGTGCCAGCAGCCCTTCTCGTGCAGATACGCAGTATTTT. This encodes CASSPSRADTQYF. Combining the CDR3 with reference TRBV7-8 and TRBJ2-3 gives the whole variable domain GAGVSQSPRYKVAKRGQDVALRCDPISGHVSLFWYQQALGQGPEFLTYFQNEAQLDKSGLPSDRFFAERPEGSVSTLKIQRTQQEDSAVYLCASSPSRADTQYFGPGTRLTVL.

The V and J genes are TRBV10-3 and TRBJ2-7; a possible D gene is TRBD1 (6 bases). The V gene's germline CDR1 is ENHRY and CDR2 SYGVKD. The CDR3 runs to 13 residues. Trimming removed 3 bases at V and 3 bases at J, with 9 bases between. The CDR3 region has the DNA TGTGCCATCAGTGATTTACAGGGCTACGAGCAGTACTTC. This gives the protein CAISDLQGYEQYF.

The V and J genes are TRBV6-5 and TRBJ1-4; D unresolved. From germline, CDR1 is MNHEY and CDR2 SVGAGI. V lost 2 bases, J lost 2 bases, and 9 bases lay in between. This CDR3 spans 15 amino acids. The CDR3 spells CASSYMKSTNEKLFF. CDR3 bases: TGTGCCAGCAGTTACATGAAATCTACTAATGAAAAACTGTTTTTT.

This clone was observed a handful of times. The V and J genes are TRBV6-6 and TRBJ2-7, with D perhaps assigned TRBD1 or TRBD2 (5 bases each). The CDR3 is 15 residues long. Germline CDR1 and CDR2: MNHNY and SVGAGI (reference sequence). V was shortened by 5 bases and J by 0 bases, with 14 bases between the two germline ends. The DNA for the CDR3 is TGTGCCAGCAGTCAGGGACCCATACCCTCCTACGAGCAGTACTTC. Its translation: CASSQGPIPSYEQYF.

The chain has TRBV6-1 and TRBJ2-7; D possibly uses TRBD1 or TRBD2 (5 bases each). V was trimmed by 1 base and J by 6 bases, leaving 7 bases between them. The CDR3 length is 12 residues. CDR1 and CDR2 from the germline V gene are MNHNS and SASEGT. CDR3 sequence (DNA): TGTGCCAGCAGTGAAGTGGGGGTCGAGCAGTACTTC. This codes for CASSEVGVEQYF.

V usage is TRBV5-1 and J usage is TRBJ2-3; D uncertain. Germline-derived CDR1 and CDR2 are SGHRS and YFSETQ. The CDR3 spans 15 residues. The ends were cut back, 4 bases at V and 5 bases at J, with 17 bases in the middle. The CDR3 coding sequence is TGCGCCAGCAGCGTGGCTGGTGGAGACATAGATACGCAGTATTTT. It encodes CASSVAGGDIDTQYF. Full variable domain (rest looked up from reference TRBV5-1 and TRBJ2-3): KAGVTQTPRYLIKTRGQQVTLSCSPISGHRSVSWYQQTPGQGLQFLFEYFSETQRNKGNFPGRFSGRQFSNSRSEMNVSTLELGDSALYLCASSVAGGDIDTQYFGPGTRLTVL.

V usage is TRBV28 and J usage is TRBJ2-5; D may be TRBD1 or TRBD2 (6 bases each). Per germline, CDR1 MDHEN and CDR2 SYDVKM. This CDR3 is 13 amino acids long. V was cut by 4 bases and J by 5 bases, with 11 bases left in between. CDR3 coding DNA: TGTGCCAGCAGTTCCACAGGGAGGGAGACCCAGTACTTC. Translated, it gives CASSSTGRETQYF.

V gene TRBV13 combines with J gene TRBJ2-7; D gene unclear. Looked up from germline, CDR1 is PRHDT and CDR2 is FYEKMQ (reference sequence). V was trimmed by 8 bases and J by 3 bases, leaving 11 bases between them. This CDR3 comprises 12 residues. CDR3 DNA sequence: TGTGCCAGCTCCCTGAGGAACTACGAGCAGTACTTC. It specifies CASSLRNYEQYF.

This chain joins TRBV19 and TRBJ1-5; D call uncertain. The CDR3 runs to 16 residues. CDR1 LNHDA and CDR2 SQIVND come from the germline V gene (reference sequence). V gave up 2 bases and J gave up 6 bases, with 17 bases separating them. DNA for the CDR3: TGTGCCAGTAGTATATTAAGGCAGTCCCGGGCTCAGCCCCAGCATTTT. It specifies CASSILRQSRAQPQHF.

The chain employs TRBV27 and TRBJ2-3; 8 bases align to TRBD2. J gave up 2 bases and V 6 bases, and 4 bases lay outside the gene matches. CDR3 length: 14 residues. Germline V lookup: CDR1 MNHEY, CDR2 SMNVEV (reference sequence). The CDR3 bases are TGTGCCAGCAGCGAGCGGGGGTTCACAGATACGCAGTATTTT. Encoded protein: CASSERGFTDTQYF.

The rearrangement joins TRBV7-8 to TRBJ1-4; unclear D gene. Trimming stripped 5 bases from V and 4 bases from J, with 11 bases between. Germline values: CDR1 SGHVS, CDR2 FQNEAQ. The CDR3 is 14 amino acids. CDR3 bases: TGTGCCAGCAGCGGGCGGACCCATAATGAAAAACTGTTTTTT. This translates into CASSGRTHNEKLFF.

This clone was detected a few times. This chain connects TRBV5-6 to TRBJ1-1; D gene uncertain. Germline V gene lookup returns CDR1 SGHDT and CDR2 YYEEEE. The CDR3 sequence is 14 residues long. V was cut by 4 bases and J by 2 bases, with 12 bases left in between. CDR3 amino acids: CASSLKQFNTEAFF. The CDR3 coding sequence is TGTGCCAGCAGCCTGAAACAGTTTAACACTGAAGCTTTCTTT.

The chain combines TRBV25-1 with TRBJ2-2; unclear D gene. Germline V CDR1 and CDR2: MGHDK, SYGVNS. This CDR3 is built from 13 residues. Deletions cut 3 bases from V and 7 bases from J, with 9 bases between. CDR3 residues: CASSEPGVGELFF. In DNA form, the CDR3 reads TGTGCCAGCAGTGAGCCTGGTGTCGGGGAGCTGTTTTTT.

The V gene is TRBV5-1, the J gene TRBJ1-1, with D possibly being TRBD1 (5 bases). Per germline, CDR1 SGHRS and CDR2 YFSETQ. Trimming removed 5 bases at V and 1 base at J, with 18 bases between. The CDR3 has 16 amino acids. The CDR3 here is CASSSRLGRSNTEAFF. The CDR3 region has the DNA TGCGCCAGCAGTTCACGTTTGGGGCGTTCGAACACTGAAGCTTTCTTT.

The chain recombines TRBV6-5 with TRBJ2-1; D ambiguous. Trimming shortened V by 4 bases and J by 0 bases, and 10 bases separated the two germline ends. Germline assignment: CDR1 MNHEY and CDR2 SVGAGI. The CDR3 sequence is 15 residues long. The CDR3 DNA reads TGTGCCAGCAGTTCCCCTGTAAGCTCCTACAATGAGCAGTTCTTC. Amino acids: CASSSPVSSYNEQFF.

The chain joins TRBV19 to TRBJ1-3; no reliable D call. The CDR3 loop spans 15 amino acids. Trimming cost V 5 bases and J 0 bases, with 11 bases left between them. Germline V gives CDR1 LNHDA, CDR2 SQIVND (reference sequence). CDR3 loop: CASSSPRSSGNTIYF. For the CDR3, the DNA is TGTGCCAGTAGTTCCCCCAGGAGCTCTGGAAACACCATATATTTT.

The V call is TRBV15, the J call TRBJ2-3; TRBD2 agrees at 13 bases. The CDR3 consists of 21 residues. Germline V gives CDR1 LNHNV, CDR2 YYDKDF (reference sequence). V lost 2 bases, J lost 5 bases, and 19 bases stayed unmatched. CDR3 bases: TGTGCCACCAGCAGACTCCTTCAACTAGCGGGGGGGCCGGAGGGTAAAGATACGCAGTATTTT. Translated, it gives CATSRLLQLAGGPEGKDTQYF.

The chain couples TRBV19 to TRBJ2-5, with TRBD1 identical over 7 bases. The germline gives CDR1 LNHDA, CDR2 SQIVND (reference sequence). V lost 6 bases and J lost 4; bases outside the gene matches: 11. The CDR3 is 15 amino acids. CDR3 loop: CASRRQGSSGETQYF. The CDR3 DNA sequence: TGTGCCAGTAGAAGACAGGGTTCAAGCGGAGAGACCCAGTACTTC.

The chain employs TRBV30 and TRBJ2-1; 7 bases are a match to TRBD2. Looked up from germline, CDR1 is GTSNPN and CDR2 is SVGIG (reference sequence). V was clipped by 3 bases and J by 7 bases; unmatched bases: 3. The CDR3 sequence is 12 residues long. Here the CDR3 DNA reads TGTGCCTGGAGGGGAGCGGGAAATGAGCAGTTCTTC. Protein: CAWRGAGNEQFF.

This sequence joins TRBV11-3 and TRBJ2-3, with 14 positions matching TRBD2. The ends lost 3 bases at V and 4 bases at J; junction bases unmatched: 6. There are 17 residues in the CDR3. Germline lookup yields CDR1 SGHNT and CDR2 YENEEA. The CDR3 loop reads CASSFSGTSGRADTQYF. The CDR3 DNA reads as TGTGCCAGCAGCTTCTCCGGGACTAGCGGGAGAGCAGATACGCAGTATTTT.

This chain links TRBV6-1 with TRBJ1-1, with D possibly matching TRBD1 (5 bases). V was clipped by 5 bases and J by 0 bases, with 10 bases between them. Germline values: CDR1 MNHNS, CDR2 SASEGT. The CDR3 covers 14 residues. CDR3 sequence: CASSWGRLNTEAFF. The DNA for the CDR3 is TGTGCCAGCAGTTGGGGGAGATTGAACACTGAAGCTTTCTTT.

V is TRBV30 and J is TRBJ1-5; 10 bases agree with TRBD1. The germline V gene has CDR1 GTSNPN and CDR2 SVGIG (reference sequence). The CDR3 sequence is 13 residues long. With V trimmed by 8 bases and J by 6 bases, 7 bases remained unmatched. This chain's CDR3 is CAGGQGVTQPQHF. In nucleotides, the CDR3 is TGTGCCGGCGGACAGGGGGTTACTCAGCCCCAGCATTTT. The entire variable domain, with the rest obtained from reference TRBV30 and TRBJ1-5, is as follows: SQTIHQWPATLVQPVGSPLSLECTVEGTSNPNLYWYRQAAGRGLQLLFYSVGIGQISSEVPQNLSASRPQDRQFILSSKKLLLSDSGFYLCAGGQGVTQPQHFGDGTRLSIL.

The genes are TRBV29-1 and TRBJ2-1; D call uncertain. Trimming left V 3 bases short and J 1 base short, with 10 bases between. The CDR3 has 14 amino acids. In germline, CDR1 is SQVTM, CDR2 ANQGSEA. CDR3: CSVDTPGSYNEQFF. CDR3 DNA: TGCAGCGTTGACACCCCAGGTTCCTACAATGAGCAGTTCTTC.

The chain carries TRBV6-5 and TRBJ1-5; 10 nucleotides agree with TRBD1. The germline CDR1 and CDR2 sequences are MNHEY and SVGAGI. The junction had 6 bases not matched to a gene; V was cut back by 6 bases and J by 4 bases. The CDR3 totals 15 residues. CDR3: CASSPTGGGNQPQHF. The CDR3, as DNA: TGTGCCAGCAGCCCGACAGGGGGCGGAAATCAGCCCCAGCATTTT.

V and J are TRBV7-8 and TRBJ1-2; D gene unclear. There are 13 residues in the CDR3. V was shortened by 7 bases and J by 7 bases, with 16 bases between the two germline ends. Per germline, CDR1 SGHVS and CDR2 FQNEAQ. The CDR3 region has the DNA TGTGCCAGCACCCCTCGAGGCGGCGGTGGCTACACCTTC. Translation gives CASTPRGGGGYTF.